A selection of T cell receptor beta chains follows, all from one sample in a study of blood T cell repertoires in COVID-19. Measured with immunoSEQ multiplex PCR; TCRdb has only the in-frame clones, and not every one. The table lists over 200,000 clones, 80% to 90% of them singletons, with around 15% in the top ten. Sequences were obtained from PBMCs or T cells enriched from blood (not recorded which). These receptors all stem from a man younger than 35 who had recovered from COVID-19. CDR3s include the opening cysteine and the closing phenylalanine or tryptophan. The order of the fields is clone size, V gene, J gene, D gene, CDR3 protein, CDR3 DNA. D genes are given only for firm matches. A clone size is listed for some rows: how often the clone was seen (once, few, many), or a class if it is expanded.

size: few
V: TRBV28
J: TRBJ2-3
D: TRBD2
CDR3: CASSLSGGPYLRTDTQYF
DNA: TGTGCCAGCAGTTTAAGCGGGGGGCCCTATCTCCGCACAGATACGCAGTATTTT

size: many
V: TRBV28
J: TRBJ2-7
D: -
CDR3: CASRSTGDYYEQYF
DNA: TGTGCCAGCCGTTCGACAGGAGATTATTACGAGCAGTACTTC

size: -
V: TRBV10-1
J: TRBJ1-1
D: -
CDR3: CASSESGGGTEAFF
DNA: TGCGCCAGCAGTGAGTCGGGGGGGGGCACTGAAGCTTTCTTT

size: few
V: TRBV4-2
J: TRBJ1-6
D: -
CDR3: CASSQGGGRGSPLHF
DNA: TGTGCCAGCAGCCAAGGAGGGGGTAGAGGATCACCCCTCCACTTT

size: -
V: TRBV4-2
J: TRBJ1-5
D: TRBD1
CDR3: CASSQATGENQPQHF
DNA: TGTGCCAGCAGCCAAGCGACAGGGGAAAATCAGCCCCAGCATTTT

size: -
V: TRBV27
J: TRBJ2-5
D: -
CDR3: CASSPGSVRVRYF
DNA: TGTGCCAGCAGTCCGGGTTCGGTGAGGGTCCGGTACTTC

size: -
V: TRBV28
J: TRBJ1-4
D: -
CDR3: CASSLWGANEKLFF
DNA: TGTGCCAGCAGTTTATGGGGCGCAAATGAAAAACTGTTTTTT

size: -
V: TRBV5-1
J: TRBJ1-1
D: TRBD1
CDR3: CASSRGQGEAFF
DNA: TGCGCCAGCAGCAGGGGACAGGGTGAAGCTTTCTTT

size: -
V: TRBV11-3
J: TRBJ2-1
D: TRBD2
CDR3: CASSQGLAENEQFF
DNA: TGTGCCAGCAGCCAGGGACTAGCGGAAAATGAGCAGTTCTTC

size: -
V: TRBV5-1
J: TRBJ1-1
D: TRBD1
CDR3: CASSLDGTGGVKAFF
DNA: TGCGCCAGCAGCTTAGATGGGACAGGGGGAGTGAAAGCTTTCTTT

size: once
V: TRBV7-9
J: TRBJ2-3
D: -
CDR3: CASSLETGHLTDTQYF
DNA: TGTGCCAGCAGCTTAGAAACAGGCCATCTCACAGATACGCAGTATTTT

size: -
V: TRBV19
J: TRBJ1-2
D: TRBD1
CDR3: CATTDRFTEDYGYTF
DNA: TGTGCCACCACGGACAGGTTCACGGAGGACTATGGCTACACCTTC

size: -
V: TRBV28
J: TRBJ1-2
D: TRBD1
CDR3: CASSRQGARGYTF
DNA: TGTGCCAGCAGCAGACAGGGGGCGCGTGGCTACACCTTC

size: -
V: TRBV3-1/TRBV3-2
J: TRBJ2-7
D: -
CDR3: CASSQVFLGRVNEQYF
DNA: TGTGCCAGCAGCCAAGTTTTTCTCGGCAGGGTCAACGAGCAGTACTTC

size: -
V: TRBV4-2
J: TRBJ2-4
D: TRBD2
CDR3: CASSLQAGEINIQYF
DNA: TGTGCCAGCAGCCTCCAAGCGGGGGAAATAAACATTCAGTACTTC

size: -
V: TRBV5-1
J: TRBJ2-3
D: TRBD2
CDR3: CASSLVASGLSDTQYF
DNA: TGCGCCAGCAGCTTGGTAGCTAGCGGGCTGTCAGATACGCAGTATTTT

size: -
V: TRBV19
J: TRBJ2-3
D: TRBD1
CDR3: CASRTGWNTDTQYF
DNA: TGTGCCAGTAGGACAGGGTGGAACACAGATACGCAGTATTTT

size: -
V: TRBV18
J: TRBJ2-3
D: -
CDR3: CASSPWSGADTQYF
DNA: TGTGCCAGCTCACCATGGTCGGGAGCAGATACGCAGTATTTT

size: -
V: TRBV27
J: TRBJ1-2
D: TRBD1
CDR3: CASSPRTGDGYGYTF
DNA: TGTGCCAGCAGTCCCCGGACAGGGGACGGCTATGGCTACACCTTC

size: few
V: TRBV6-1
J: TRBJ2-3
D: TRBD2
CDR3: CASSELAGGPDTQYF
DNA: TGTGCCAGCAGTGAACTAGCGGGGGGGCCAGATACGCAGTATTTT

size: -
V: TRBV28
J: TRBJ1-2
D: -
CDR3: CASSLLEPYGYTF
DNA: TGTGCCAGCAGTTTACTCGAGCCCTATGGCTACACCTTC

size: few
V: TRBV11-3
J: TRBJ1-2
D: -
CDR3: CASSKGLAGYTF
DNA: TGTGCCAGCAGCAAGGGGTTGGCTGGCTACACCTTC

size: -
V: TRBV3-1/TRBV3-2
J: TRBJ2-1
D: TRBD2
CDR3: CASSFPIPGLAGVEQFF
DNA: TGTGCCAGCAGCTTCCCCATTCCGGGACTAGCGGGAGTGGAGCAGTTCTTC

size: -
V: TRBV5-1
J: TRBJ2-2
D: TRBD1
CDR3: CASRPDRAMNTGELFF
DNA: TGCGCCAGCAGGCCGGACAGGGCGATGAACACCGGGGAGCTGTTTTTT

size: -
V: TRBV6-1
J: TRBJ1-4
D: -
CDR3: CASSDGVGANEKLFF
DNA: TGTGCCAGCAGTGACGGGGTAGGAGCTAATGAAAAACTGTTTTTT

size: -
V: TRBV7-2
J: TRBJ2-7
D: TRBD2
CDR3: CASSLQAGGYEQYF
DNA: TGTGCCAGCAGCTTACAAGCGGGGGGGTACGAGCAGTACTTC

size: -
V: TRBV30
J: TRBJ1-4
D: TRBD1
CDR3: CAWSPRTGVGLFF
DNA: TGTGCCTGGAGTCCTAGGACAGGGGTCGGTTTGTTTTTT

size: once
V: TRBV5-1
J: TRBJ2-7
D: -
CDR3: CASSGARYEQYF
DNA: TGCGCCAGCAGCGGGGCCCGCTACGAGCAGTACTTC

size: -
V: TRBV28
J: TRBJ2-1
D: TRBD2
CDR3: CANGGRSYNEQFF
DNA: TGTGCCAACGGCGGGAGATCCTACAATGAGCAGTTCTTC

size: -
V: TRBV28
J: TRBJ1-5
D: -
CDR3: CASSLGAISNQPQHF
DNA: TGTGCCAGCAGCTTGGGGGCGATTAGCAATCAGCCCCAGCATTTT

size: many
V: TRBV7-9
J: TRBJ1-6
D: -
CDR3: CATPTHDRGGVNSPLHF
DNA: TGCGCCACCCCCACCCACGACCGGGGGGGAGTAAATTCACCCCTCCACTTT

size: -
V: TRBV30
J: TRBJ2-7
D: -
CDR3: CAWSPRGALYSYEQYF
DNA: TGTGCCTGGAGCCCCCGGGGGGCCCTATACTCCTACGAGCAGTACTTC

size: -
V: TRBV5-1
J: TRBJ1-2
D: TRBD1
CDR3: CASSSGTGYHGYTF
DNA: TGCGCCAGCAGCTCCGGGACAGGATATCATGGCTACACCTTC

size: once
V: TRBV15
J: TRBJ2-1
D: TRBD2
CDR3: CATSRGEREGPMDEQFF
DNA: TGTGCCACCAGCAGAGGAGAGCGGGAGGGCCCAATGGATGAGCAGTTCTTC

size: -
V: TRBV2
J: TRBJ1-4
D: -
CDR3: CASSDAVNEKLFF
DNA: TGTGCCAGCAGTGATGCAGTCAATGAAAAACTGTTTTTT

size: -
V: TRBV7-2
J: TRBJ2-5
D: TRBD1
CDR3: CASSSYVNSGAGGRETQYF
DNA: TGTGCCAGCAGCTCTTATGTCAACTCAGGGGCAGGGGGCCGGGAGACCCAGTACTTC

size: few
V: TRBV10-2
J: TRBJ1-5
D: -
CDR3: CASSVRADSNQPQHF
DNA: TGCGCCAGCAGTGTGAGAGCGGATAGCAATCAGCCCCAGCATTTT

size: -
V: TRBV30
J: TRBJ2-7
D: -
CDR3: CAWSPNLLAYEQYF
DNA: TGTGCCTGGAGTCCGAACTTATTGGCCTACGAGCAGTACTTC

size: -
V: TRBV5-6
J: TRBJ2-1
D: -
CDR3: CASSFPLDEQFF
DNA: TGTGCCAGCAGCTTTCCTCTCGATGAGCAGTTCTTC

size: once
V: TRBV4-2
J: TRBJ2-1
D: -
CDR3: CASSQDISSYNEQFF
DNA: TGTGCCAGCAGCCAAGATATTTCGAGCTACAATGAGCAGTTCTTC

size: -
V: TRBV13
J: TRBJ2-7
D: -
CDR3: CASSPQGASYEQYF
DNA: TGTGCCAGCAGCCCACAGGGTGCCTCCTACGAGCAGTACTTC

size: -
V: TRBV5-8
J: TRBJ1-3
D: -
CDR3: CASTPGITGNTIYF
DNA: TGTGCCAGCACCCCGGGGATTACTGGAAACACCATATATTTT

size: -
V: TRBV19
J: TRBJ1-1
D: -
CDR3: CASSIGQASTEAFF
DNA: TGTGCCAGTAGTATAGGACAGGCCTCAACTGAAGCTTTCTTT

size: -
V: TRBV5-1
J: TRBJ1-3
D: TRBD1
CDR3: CASSVGQGRNTIYF
DNA: TGCGCCAGCAGCGTGGGACAGGGGAGAAACACCATATATTTT